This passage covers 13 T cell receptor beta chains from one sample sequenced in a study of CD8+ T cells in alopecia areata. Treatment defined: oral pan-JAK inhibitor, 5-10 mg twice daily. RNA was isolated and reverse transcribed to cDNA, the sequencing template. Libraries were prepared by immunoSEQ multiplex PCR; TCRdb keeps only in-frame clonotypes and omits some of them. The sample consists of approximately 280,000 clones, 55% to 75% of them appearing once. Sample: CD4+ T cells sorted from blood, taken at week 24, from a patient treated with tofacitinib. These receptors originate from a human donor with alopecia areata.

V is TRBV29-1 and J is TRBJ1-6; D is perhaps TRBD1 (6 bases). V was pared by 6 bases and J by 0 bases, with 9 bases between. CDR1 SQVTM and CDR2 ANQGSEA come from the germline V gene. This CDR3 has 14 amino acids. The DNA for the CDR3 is TGCAGCGTCACAGGGAGCTCCTATAATTCACCCCTCCACTTT. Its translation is CSVTGSSYNSPLHF.

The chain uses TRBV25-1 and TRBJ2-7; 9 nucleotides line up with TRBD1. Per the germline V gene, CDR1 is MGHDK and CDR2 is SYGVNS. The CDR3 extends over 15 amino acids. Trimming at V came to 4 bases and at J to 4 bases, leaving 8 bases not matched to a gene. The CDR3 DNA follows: TGTGCCAGCAGTGCAACCGGGACAGGGAGGTACGAGCAGTACTTC. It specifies CASSATGTGRYEQYF.

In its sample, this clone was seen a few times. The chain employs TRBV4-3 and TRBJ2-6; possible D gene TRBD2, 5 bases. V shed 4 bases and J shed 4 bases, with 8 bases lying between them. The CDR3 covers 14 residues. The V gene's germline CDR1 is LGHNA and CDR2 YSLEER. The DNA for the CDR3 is TGCGCCAGCAGCCGGGAGTACGGGGCCAACGTCCTGACTTTC. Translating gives CASSREYGANVLTF.

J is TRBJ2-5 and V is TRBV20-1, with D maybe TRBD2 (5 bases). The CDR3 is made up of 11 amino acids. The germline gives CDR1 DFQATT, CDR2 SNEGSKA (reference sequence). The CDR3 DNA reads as TGCAGCCTGGAGGCCCAAGAGACCCAGTACTTC. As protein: CSLEAQETQYF.

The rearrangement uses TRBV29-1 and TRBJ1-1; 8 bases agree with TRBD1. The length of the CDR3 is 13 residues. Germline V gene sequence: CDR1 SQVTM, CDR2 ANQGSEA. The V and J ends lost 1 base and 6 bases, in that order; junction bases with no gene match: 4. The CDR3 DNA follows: TGCAGCGTTGAAGTCCCCAGGGGGCCTGAAGCTTTCTTT. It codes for CSVEVPRGPEAFF.

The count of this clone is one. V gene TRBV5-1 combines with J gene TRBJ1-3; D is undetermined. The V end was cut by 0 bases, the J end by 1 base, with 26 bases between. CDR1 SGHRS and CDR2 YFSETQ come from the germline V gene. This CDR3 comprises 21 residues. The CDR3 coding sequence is TGCGCCAGCAGCTTGGTCTTGCCAGCTTCTATTTCCGACCCTTCTGGAAACACCATATATTTT. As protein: CASSLVLPASISDPSGNTIYF.

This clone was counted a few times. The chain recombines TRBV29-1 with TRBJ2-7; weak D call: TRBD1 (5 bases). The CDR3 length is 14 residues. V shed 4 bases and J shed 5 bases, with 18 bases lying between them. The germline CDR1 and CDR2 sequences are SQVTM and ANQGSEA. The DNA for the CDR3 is TGCAGCGTTGTCCTCCGGACAATCTCGGACGAGCAGTACTTC. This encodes CSVVLRTISDEQYF.

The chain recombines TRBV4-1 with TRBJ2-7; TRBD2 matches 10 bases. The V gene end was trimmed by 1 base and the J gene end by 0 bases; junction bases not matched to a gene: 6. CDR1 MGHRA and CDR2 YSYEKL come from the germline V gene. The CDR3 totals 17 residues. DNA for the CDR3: TGCGCCAGCAGCCAAGTATTAGCGGGGGGCTGCTCCTACGAGCAGTACTTC. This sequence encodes CASSQVLAGGCSYEQYF.

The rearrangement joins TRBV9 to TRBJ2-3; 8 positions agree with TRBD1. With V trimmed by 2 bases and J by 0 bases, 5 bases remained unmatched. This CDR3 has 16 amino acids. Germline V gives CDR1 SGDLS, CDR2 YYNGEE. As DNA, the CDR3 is TGTGCCAGCAGCGTCCGGACAGGGTCGAGCACAGATACGCAGTATTTT. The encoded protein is CASSVRTGSSTDTQYF.

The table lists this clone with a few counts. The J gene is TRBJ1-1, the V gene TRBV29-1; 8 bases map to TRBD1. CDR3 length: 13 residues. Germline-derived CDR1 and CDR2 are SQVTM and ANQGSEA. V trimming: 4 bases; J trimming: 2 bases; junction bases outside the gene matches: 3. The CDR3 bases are TGCAGCGTTGCCCCAGGGGGCAACACTGAAGCTTTCTTT. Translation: CSVAPGGNTEAFF.

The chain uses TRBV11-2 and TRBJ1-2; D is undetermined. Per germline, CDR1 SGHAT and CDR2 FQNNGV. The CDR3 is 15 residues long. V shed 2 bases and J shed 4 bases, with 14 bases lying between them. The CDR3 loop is CASSLRGTQVYGYTF. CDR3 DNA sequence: TGTGCCAGCAGCTTACGGGGTACCCAAGTCTATGGCTACACCTTC. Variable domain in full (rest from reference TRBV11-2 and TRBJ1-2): EAGVAQSPRYKIIEKRQSVAFWCNPISGHATLYWYQQILGQGPKLLIQFQNNGVVDDSQLPKDRFSAERLKGVDSTLKIQPAKLEDSAVYLCASSLRGTQVYGYTFGSGTRLTVV.

In nucleotides, the CDR3 is TGCGCCAGCAGCTTGAAAGGTGTTAATTCACCCCTCCACTTT. The encoded protein is CASSLKGVNSPLHF. This chain uses TRBV5-1 with TRBJ1-6, with D uncertain. Germline-derived CDR1 and CDR2 are SGHRS and YFSETQ. The CDR3 consists of 14 residues. V shed 1 base and J shed 6 bases, with 8 bases lying between them.

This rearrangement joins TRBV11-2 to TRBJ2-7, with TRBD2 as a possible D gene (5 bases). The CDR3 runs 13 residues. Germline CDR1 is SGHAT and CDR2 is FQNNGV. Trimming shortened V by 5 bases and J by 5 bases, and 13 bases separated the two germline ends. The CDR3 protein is CASSPIVGDEQYF. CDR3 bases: TGTGCCAGCAGCCCCATCGTCGGGGACGAGCAGTACTTC.